One sample yielded the 27 T cell receptor beta chains listed below, sequenced in a study of PD-1 blockade in classical Hodgkin lymphoma (dated by TCRdb to 2020 to 2021). Library preparation used the immunoSEQ multiplex PCR assay. This immuneACCESS table, as held by TCRdb, lists in-frame sequences with V and J called but not all clones. Of the missing ones, under half trace to an unresolved V gene in checked studies; the others have no known cause. This sample gives some 96,000 clones in total; roughly 76% of them show up just once. Roughly 15% of the sample is taken by the ten largest. Read against the paper, the sample's time point label means: cycle 2 day 1 (C2D1) of nivolumab. Every trial patient had relapsed following autologous stem cell transplantation, and prior brentuximab vedotin exposure was what differed among cohorts A, B and C. Source: peripheral blood mononuclear cells (PBMCs), taken before the second cycle of nivolumab. The receptors originated from a human donor with classical Hodgkin lymphoma.

J is TRBJ2-2 and V is TRBV6-6, with TRBD2 matching over 8 bases. Germline CDR1 MNHNY, CDR2 SVGAGI (reference sequence). The CDR3 totals 15 residues. V trimming: 7 bases; J trimming: 3 bases; junction bases outside the gene matches: 7. The CDR3 DNA is TGTGCCAGCAAGGAAAGCGGGAGCCACACCGGGGAGCTGTTTTTT. Translation: CASKESGSHTGELFF.

V gene TRBV6-5 combines with J gene TRBJ2-3; 11 bases are a match to TRBD2. The germline CDR1 and CDR2 sequences are MNHEY and SVGAGI. With V trimmed by 1 base and J by 6 bases, 3 bases remained unmatched. The CDR3 loop spans 15 amino acids. CDR3 coding DNA: TGTGCCAGCAGTTACTTGTCTAGCGGGAGGGATACGCAGTATTTT. Translating it yields CASSYLSSGRDTQYF.

This chain links TRBV7-2 with TRBJ1-2, with D possibly TRBD1 on 5 matching bases. The ends were cut back, 0 bases at V and 0 bases at J, with 8 bases in the middle. The germline V gene encodes CDR1 SGHTA and CDR2 FQGNSA. This CDR3 has 15 amino acids. CDR3 protein: CASSLAATANYGYTF. The CDR3 DNA follows: TGTGCCAGCAGCTTAGCAGCGACAGCTAACTATGGCTACACCTTC. The full variable domain, in which reference TRBV7-2 and TRBJ1-2 provide the parts outside the CDR3, is GAGVSQSPSNKVTEKGKDVELRCDPISGHTALYWYRQSLGQGLEFLIYFQGNSAPDKSGLPSDRFSAERTGGSVSTLTIQRTQQEDSAVYLCASSLAATANYGYTFGSGTRLTVV.

In its sample, this clone was seen a few times. The J gene is TRBJ2-1, the V gene TRBV7-6, with 7 bases that match TRBD1. CDR1 is SGHVS and CDR2 is FNYEAQ in the germline V gene. The junction had 3 bases not matched to a gene; V was cut back by 6 bases and J by 7 bases. CDR3 size: 12 residues. The chain's CDR3 is CASRGRGNEQFF. The CDR3 DNA reads as TGTGCCAGCAGGGGCAGGGGGAATGAGCAGTTCTTC.

The chain carries TRBV6-1 and TRBJ2-5, with D maybe TRBD1 (5 bases). Trimming stripped 7 bases from V and 7 bases from J, with 19 bases between. The CDR3 has 14 residues. Germline V gene sequence: CDR1 MNHNS, CDR2 SASEGT. CDR3 DNA: TGTGCCAGCACTCCTACAGGACGCACGGGGACCCAGTACTTC. It is translated as CASTPTGRTGTQYF.

V usage is TRBV5-4 and J usage is TRBJ2-5, with 8 nucleotides matching TRBD2. The ends lost 0 bases at V and 10 bases at J; junction bases unmatched: 5. The CDR3 totals 13 residues. The V gene's germline CDR1 is SGHNT and CDR2 YYREEE (reference sequence). CDR3 residues: CASSLVAGGNQYF. In DNA form, the CDR3 reads TGTGCCAGCAGCTTGGTTGCGGGGGGTAACCAGTACTTC.

The chain recombines TRBV5-1 with TRBJ1-1; TRBD1 aligns across 8 bases. Per germline, CDR1 SGHRS and CDR2 YFSETQ. Trimming at V came to 4 bases and at J to 1 base, leaving 9 bases not matched to a gene. This CDR3 is 16 amino acids long. CDR3 coding DNA: TGCGCCAGCAGCCCCGGATTGGGACAGGAGAACACTGAAGCTTTCTTT. This encodes CASSPGLGQENTEAFF.

The J gene is TRBJ1-3, the V gene TRBV2; 9 bases align to TRBD1. The CDR3 extends over 17 amino acids. CDR1 SNHLY and CDR2 FYNNEI come from the germline V gene. V dropped 4 bases and J dropped 3; count of bases not matched to a gene: 10. The CDR3 region is CASSVTGGGLSGNTIYF. The CDR3 DNA follows: TGTGCCAGCAGTGTCACAGGGGGCGGCCTCAGTGGAAACACCATATATTTT.

The rearrangement joins TRBV4-2 to TRBJ2-3; D possibly corresponds to TRBD2 (6 bases). The ends were cut back, 5 bases at V and 0 bases at J, with 18 bases in the middle. From germline, CDR1 is LGHNA and CDR2 YNFKEQ. The CDR3 length is 17 residues. CDR3 DNA sequence: TGTGCCAGCAGCATACCCCAATGGGGGGAGAGCACAGATACGCAGTATTTT. The encoded protein is CASSIPQWGESTDTQYF.

The chain recombines TRBV14 with TRBJ2-5; perhaps TRBD2 as D (6 bases). Trimming took off 1 base at V and 5 bases at J, with 11 bases between the two ends. The CDR3 has 14 residues. Per germline, CDR1 SGHDN and CDR2 FVKESK. In nucleotides, the CDR3 is TGTGCCAGCAGCCAAGGGCGGGGTGGTGAGACCCAGTACTTC. This translates into CASSQGRGGETQYF.

This clone was recorded a few times. V gene TRBV6-5 combines with J gene TRBJ2-2, with TRBD1 matching over 8 bases. The junction had 11 bases not matched to a gene; V was cut back by 10 bases and J by 7 bases. Germline V gives CDR1 MNHEY, CDR2 SVGAGI. The CDR3 runs to 14 residues. CDR3 residues: CATRPGQVIGELFF. CDR3 DNA: TGTGCCACCAGACCGGGACAGGTGATCGGGGAGCTGTTTTTT.

This rearrangement joins TRBV5-1 to TRBJ1-4; 11 bases match TRBD1. The CDR3 runs 16 residues. Germline-derived CDR1 and CDR2 are SGHRS and YFSETQ. After removal of 0 bases from V and 8 bases from J, the junction contained 6 bases not matched to a gene. CDR3 DNA sequence: TGCGCCAGCAGCTTGGAGGGACAGGGGGTTTGGGAAAAACTGTTTTTT. It yields the protein CASSLEGQGVWEKLFF.

This chain joins TRBV10-3 and TRBJ2-1; TRBD1 matches 11 bases. The CDR3 sequence is 13 residues long. From germline, CDR1 is ENHRY and CDR2 SYGVKD. V dropped 10 bases and J dropped 12; count of bases not matched to a gene: 11. In nucleotides, the CDR3 is TGTGCCAGCTGGGACAGGGGGGGGAGCGGGCAGTTCTTC. Protein product: CASWDRGGSGQFF.

The chain carries TRBV12-5 and TRBJ2-2; a weak D match, TRBD1 (5 bases). Germline V gene data show CDR1 as LGHNT and CDR2 as FRNRAP. The CDR3 consists of 14 residues. The V and J ends lost 5 bases and 4 bases respectively, with 11 bases between them. CDR3 sequence (DNA): TGTGCTAGTGGTCTCCAGGGTTTCACCGGGGAGCTGTTTTTT. Translating it yields CASGLQGFTGELFF.

This clone was detected once. The chain recombines TRBV6-4 with TRBJ2-7, with 9 bases identical to TRBD1. Per germline, CDR1 MRHNA and CDR2 SNTAGT. This CDR3 region has 14 residues. V dropped 4 bases and J dropped 6; count of bases not matched to a gene: 7. The CDR3 DNA sequence: TGTGCCAGCAGTGTCACAGGGGGCTTGGGCGAGCAGTACTTC. Its protein product is CASSVTGGLGEQYF.

The chain has TRBV11-3 and TRBJ2-1; 14 nucleotides line up with TRBD2. The V gene end was trimmed by 4 bases and the J gene end by 8 bases; junction bases not matched to a gene: 7. The CDR3 is made up of 16 amino acids. Looked up from germline, CDR1 is SGHNT and CDR2 is YENEEA. Here the CDR3 reads CASSSGLAGDTDEQFF. As DNA, the CDR3 is TGTGCCAGCAGCTCGGGACTAGCGGGAGATACGGATGAGCAGTTCTTC.

The chain uses TRBV28 and TRBJ2-7; 7 bases agree with TRBD2. This CDR3 comprises 13 residues. Per the germline V gene, CDR1 is MDHEN and CDR2 is SYDVKM. With 10 bases clipped from V and 1 base from J, the junction kept 7 bases outside the gene matches. CDR3 in amino acids: CATSGTTSYEQYF. In DNA form, the CDR3 reads TGTGCCACCAGCGGGACCACTTCCTACGAGCAGTACTTC.

The V and J genes are TRBV19 and TRBJ2-3; possible D gene TRBD1, 6 bases. V lost 6 bases, J lost 10 bases, and 14 bases lay in between. This CDR3 region has 12 residues. CDR1 LNHDA and CDR2 SQIVND come from the germline V gene (reference sequence). In DNA form, the CDR3 reads TGTGCCAGTAGGGACAGAGGGAGATCGCAGTATTTT. Residues: CASRDRGRSQYF.

The chain links TRBV7-3 to TRBJ2-3, with D possibly TRBD1 on 6 matching bases. Germline CDR1 reads SGHTA; CDR2 reads FQGTGA. Between the trimmed V and J ends, which lost 2 bases and 4 bases, there was a span of 13 bases. The CDR3 sequence is 15 residues long. CDR3 coding DNA: TGTGCCAGCAGCTTATTAGGGCAGGGGCCAGATACGCAGTATTTT. This sequence encodes CASSLLGQGPDTQYF.

The chain has TRBV2 and TRBJ2-7; 10 bases align to TRBD1. CDR3 length: 17 residues. Unmatched junction bases numbered 14, after V lost 5 bases and J lost 4 bases. The germline V gene has CDR1 SNHLY and CDR2 FYNNEI. CDR3 nucleotide sequence: TGTGCCAGCAGTCCCCAGACTTCGACAGGGGGCAGTTACGAGCAGTACTTC. Its translation is CASSPQTSTGGSYEQYF.

This chain connects TRBV4-1 to TRBJ2-2, with D uncertain. Germline V gene data show CDR1 as MGHRA and CDR2 as YSYEKL. The CDR3 spans 16 residues. Trimming left V 1 base short and J 7 bases short, with 16 bases between. CDR3 protein: CASSQGLTRRVGELFF. CDR3 DNA: TGCGCCAGCAGCCAAGGTCTGACACGTCGAGTCGGGGAGCTGTTTTTT.

This clone was seen only a few times. This chain connects TRBV11-3 to TRBJ2-1; D call uncertain. With 2 bases removed from V and 3 bases from J, the gap between germline ends came to 11 bases. The CDR3 is 15 amino acids. Germline CDR1 and CDR2: SGHNT and YENEEA. The CDR3 nucleotides are TGTGCCAGCAGCTTAACCGTAACGGGCTACAATGAGCAGTTCTTC. Protein product: CASSLTVTGYNEQFF.

V and J are TRBV7-6 and TRBJ1-3, with D perhaps TRBD1 (6 bases). The germline V and J ends were trimmed by 2 bases and 4 bases, with 9 bases remaining between them. The CDR3 is 14 residues long. CDR1 is SGHVS, CDR2 FNYEAQ, per germline. The DNA for the CDR3 is TGTGCCAGCAGCTTACAGGGGCCCGGAAACACCATATATTTT. As protein: CASSLQGPGNTIYF. Filled out from reference TRBV7-6 and TRBJ1-3, the complete variable domain reads GAGVSQSPRYKVTKRGQDVALRCDPISGHVSLYWYRQALGQGPEFLTYFNYEAQQDKSGLPNDRFSAERPEGSISTLTIQRTEQRDSAMYRCASSLQGPGNTIYFGEGSWLTVV.

The rearrangement uses TRBV21-1 and TRBJ1-2. TRBV21-1 counts as a pseudogene. The CDR3 contains 18 residues. CDR3: CASSKPTPLGKPNYGYTF. In DNA form, the CDR3 reads TGTGCCAGCAGCAAACCCACCCCCCTGGGGAAACCAAACTATGGCTACACCTTC.

This sequence joins TRBV25-1 and TRBJ1-2; unclear D gene. This CDR3 contains 12 residues. Deletions cut 6 bases from V and 8 bases from J, with 13 bases between. From germline, CDR1 is MGHDK and CDR2 SYGVNS. CDR3 sequence: CASSLEVSGYTF. The CDR3 coding sequence is TGTGCCAGCAGCTTAGAAGTTTCAGGCTACACCTTC.

The rearrangement links TRBV11-2 to TRBJ2-7; 13 positions agree with TRBD2. V was pared by 4 bases and J by 6 bases, with 6 bases of the junction left unmatched. CDR3 length: 15 amino acids. CDR1 is SGHAT, CDR2 FQNNGV, per germline. CDR3 bases: TGTGCCAGCAGCTCCACGGGACTAGCGGGACTCGAGCAGTACTTC. It translates to CASSSTGLAGLEQYF.

The sample holds a few counts of this clone. The rearrangement joins TRBV5-1 to TRBJ2-1, with TRBD2 as a possible D gene (6 bases). Trimming took 4 bases from V and 8 from J, leaving 25 bases between them. Looked up from germline, CDR1 is SGHRS and CDR2 is YFSETQ. CDR3 length: 17 amino acids. Written as DNA, the CDR3 is TGCGCCAGCAGCGAGACTTGGGGACTTAGAGGGGTCCATGAGCAGTTCTTC. Translation gives CASSETWGLRGVHEQFF.